This TCR beta chain was captured in a study of neoadjuvant anti-PD-1 for oral cavity cancer. CDR3 length equals 15 residues. Germline-derived CDR1 and CDR2 are LNHDA and SQIVND (reference sequence). V shed 10 bases, J shed 4 bases, and the junction held 15 bases outside the gene matches. Using immunoSEQ multiplex PCR, the repertoire was profiled, and TCRdb retains in-frame clones only, with some absent. The sample has approximately 15,000 clones; about 61% are singletons. Patients were newly diagnosed with stage II-IVA oral cavity squamous cell carcinoma without prior systemic or radiation treatment.

This TCR was recovered from a person aged 35-79 years with oral cavity squamous cell carcinoma. The sample was PBMCs, taken before nivolumab (anti-PD-1) treatment. The V and J genes are TRBV19 and TRBJ2-7; TRBD2 aligns across 8 bases. The CDR3 coding sequence is TGTGCCACCTCAGCGGTGGGGACTAGAGGGTACGAGCAGTACTTC. It codes for CATSAVGTRGYEQYF.